The subject of this entry is one TCR beta chain. Antigen specificity is unknown. Clones were read by immunoSEQ multiplex PCR, and TCRdb kept only the in-frame ones, dropping some. This sample carries about 73,000 clones, 85% to 95% of them seen once, and the ten largest clones take roughly 0.16%. Germline CDR1 and CDR2: KGHSH and LQKENI. The CDR3 spans 16 residues. J gave up 1 base and V 2 bases, and 5 bases lay outside the gene matches. This specimen comes from a study of human versus mouse CDR3 diversity and MHC coevolution. Naive CD4 T cells were sorted as CD45RO-negative, CD62L-positive. Study-wide findings and caveats: Humans had the largest estimated TCR beta repertoire, some 1.7 million clonotypes. Compared with mice, human CDR3s carried more deletions and insertions on average. Among all groups, most of the three human donors showed least clonal inequality.

This clonotype originated in a person aged 25 to 75 in good health. This sequence joins TRBV18 and TRBJ2-5; 9 bases are shared with TRBD1. What was sequenced was naive CD4+ T cells from blood. Subset of the sample: CD45RO-negative CD62L-positive naive CD4 T cells. The CDR3 region is CASSPKGQGSQETQYF. The CDR3, as DNA: TGTGCCAGCTCACCAAAGGGACAGGGAAGCCAAGAGACCCAGTACTTC.